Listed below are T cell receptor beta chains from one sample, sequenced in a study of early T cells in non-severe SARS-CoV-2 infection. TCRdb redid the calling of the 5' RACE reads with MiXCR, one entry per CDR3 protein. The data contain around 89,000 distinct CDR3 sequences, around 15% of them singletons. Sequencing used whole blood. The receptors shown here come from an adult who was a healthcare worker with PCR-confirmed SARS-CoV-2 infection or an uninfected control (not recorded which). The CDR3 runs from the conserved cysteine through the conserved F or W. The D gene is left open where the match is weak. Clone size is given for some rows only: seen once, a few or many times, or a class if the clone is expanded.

CDR3 protein: CASSWGRGETQYF
CDR3 DNA: TGTGCCAGCAGCTGGGGCAGGGGAGAGACCCAGTACTTC
V gene: TRBV7-8
J gene: TRBJ2-5
clone size: NA
D gene: NA

CDR3 protein: CASSLVREETQYF
CDR3 DNA: TGTGCCAGCAGCTTAGTCAGGGAAGAGACCCAGTACTTC
V gene: TRBV7-2
J gene: TRBJ2-5
clone size: few
D gene: NA

CDR3 protein: CASSTTAHGYTF
CDR3 DNA: TGCGCCAGCTCTACTACAGCCCACGGCTACACCTTC
V gene: TRBV3-1
J gene: TRBJ1-2
clone size: few
D gene: NA

CDR3 protein: CSVMTWTYYNEQFF
CDR3 DNA: TGCAGCGTTATGACGTGGACATACTACAATGAGCAGTTCTTC
V gene: TRBV29-1
J gene: TRBJ2-1
clone size: few
D gene: NA

CDR3 protein: CASSPRQPNEGYGYTF
CDR3 DNA: TGCGCCAGCAGCCCGAGACAGCCTAATGAGGGATATGGCTACACCTTC
V gene: TRBV5-1
J gene: TRBJ1-2
clone size: many
D gene: NA

CDR3 protein: CASAGQGRLTGELFF
CDR3 DNA: TGTGCCAGCGCCGGACAGGGGCGCCTCACCGGGGAGCTGTTTTTT
V gene: TRBV6-6
J gene: TRBJ2-2
clone size: NA
D gene: TRBD1

CDR3 protein: CASSPIGTTGEKLFF
CDR3 DNA: TGTGCCAGCAGCCCCATCGGGACAACGGGGGAAAAACTGTTTTTT
V gene: TRBV7-2
J gene: TRBJ1-4
clone size: NA
D gene: NA

CDR3 protein: CASSLARSTDTQYF
CDR3 DNA: TGCGCCAGCAGCTTGGCGAGAAGCACAGATACGCAGTATTTT
V gene: TRBV5-1
J gene: TRBJ2-3
clone size: NA
D gene: NA

CDR3 protein: CASNRADGYNEQFF
CDR3 DNA: TGCGCCAGCAACAGGGCAGATGGCTACAATGAGCAGTTCTTC
V gene: TRBV4-1
J gene: TRBJ2-1
clone size: few
D gene: NA

CDR3 protein: CSGGGTGELFF
CDR3 DNA: TGCAGCGGCGGGGGCACCGGGGAGCTGTTTTTT
V gene: TRBV29-1
J gene: TRBJ2-2
clone size: NA
D gene: TRBD2

CDR3 protein: CASSPEGSGNEQFF
CDR3 DNA: TGTGCCAGCTCACCAGAGGGGTCTGGCAATGAGCAGTTCTTC
V gene: TRBV18
J gene: TRBJ2-1
clone size: few
D gene: NA

CDR3 protein: CASSWTGGSGNQPQHF
CDR3 DNA: TGTGCCAGCAGCTGGACAGGGGGCTCGGGCAATCAGCCCCAGCATTTT
V gene: TRBV5-6
J gene: TRBJ1-5
clone size: few
D gene: TRBD1

CDR3 protein: CASSLSRARNEKLFF
CDR3 DNA: TGTGCCAGCAGCTTATCGAGGGCAAGGAATGAAAAACTGTTTTTT
V gene: TRBV7-8
J gene: TRBJ1-4
clone size: many
D gene: NA

CDR3 protein: CASSLNSNSNQPQHF
CDR3 DNA: TGTGCCAGCAGCTTGAACAGCAATAGCAATCAGCCCCAGCATTTT
V gene: TRBV7-8
J gene: TRBJ1-5
clone size: few
D gene: NA

CDR3 protein: CGGGVRNQPQHF
CDR3 DNA: TGTGGCGGAGGGGTACGCAATCAGCCCCAGCATTTT
V gene: TRBV2
J gene: TRBJ1-5
clone size: few
D gene: NA

CDR3 protein: CASSPWTSRDTQYF
CDR3 DNA: TGTGCCAGCAGCCCGTGGACTAGCAGGGATACGCAGTATTTT
V gene: TRBV3-1
J gene: TRBJ2-3
clone size: few
D gene: TRBD2

CDR3 protein: CAIRDGGSGNEQFF
CDR3 DNA: TGTGCCATCAGGGATGGGGGATCGGGCAATGAGCAGTTCTTC
V gene: TRBV10-3
J gene: TRBJ2-1
clone size: NA
D gene: NA

CDR3 protein: CASSLPQETQYF
CDR3 DNA: TGTGCCAGCAGTTTACCACAAGAGACCCAGTACTTC
V gene: TRBV28
J gene: TRBJ2-5
clone size: few
D gene: NA

CDR3 protein: CASSENLQETQYF
CDR3 DNA: TGTGCCAGCAGTGAGAACTTACAAGAGACCCAGTACTTC
V gene: TRBV2
J gene: TRBJ2-5
clone size: NA
D gene: NA

CDR3 protein: CSVEFVFRTVNEQFF
CDR3 DNA: TGCAGCGTTGAATTTGTTTTTCGGACGGTCAATGAGCAGTTCTTC
V gene: TRBV29-1
J gene: TRBJ2-1
clone size: few
D gene: NA

CDR3 protein: CASSRGGSGANVLTF
CDR3 DNA: TGTGCCAGCAGCCGAGGGGGATCTGGGGCCAACGTCCTGACTTTC
V gene: TRBV11-3
J gene: TRBJ2-6
clone size: many
D gene: NA

CDR3 protein: CASVGSAWEETQYF
CDR3 DNA: TGTGCCAGCGTCGGATCAGCGTGGGAAGAGACCCAGTACTTC
V gene: TRBV6-6
J gene: TRBJ2-5
clone size: many
D gene: NA

CDR3 protein: CASSPTQGGYTEAFF
CDR3 DNA: TGTGCCAGCTCACCAACGCAGGGTGGGTACACTGAAGCTTTCTTT
V gene: TRBV18
J gene: TRBJ1-1
clone size: many
D gene: NA

CDR3 protein: CASRGDSRTDTQYF
CDR3 DNA: TGTGCCAGCAGGGGGGACAGTCGCACAGATACGCAGTATTTT
V gene: TRBV2
J gene: TRBJ2-3
clone size: NA
D gene: TRBD1

CDR3 protein: CASSWDRGLDTIYF
CDR3 DNA: TGTGCCAGCAGTTGGGACAGGGGGCTGGACACCATATATTTT
V gene: TRBV6-5
J gene: TRBJ1-3
clone size: NA
D gene: TRBD1

CDR3 protein: CASSLFGGRNSGNTIYF
CDR3 DNA: TGTGCCAGCAGTTTATTTGGCGGCCGGAACTCTGGAAACACCATATATTTT
V gene: TRBV28
J gene: TRBJ1-3
clone size: few
D gene: NA

CDR3 protein: CASSRDSGTDTQYF
CDR3 DNA: TGTGCCAGCAGTAGGGACAGCGGGACAGATACGCAGTATTTT
V gene: TRBV6-1
J gene: TRBJ2-3
clone size: few
D gene: NA

CDR3 protein: CASSGGTGIAGNTIYF
CDR3 DNA: TGCGCCAGCAGCGGTGGGACAGGCATCGCTGGAAACACCATATATTTT
V gene: TRBV5-1
J gene: TRBJ1-3
clone size: few
D gene: TRBD1

CDR3 protein: CASSLTGETQYF
CDR3 DNA: TGTGCCAGCAGCCTGACAGGGGAGACCCAGTACTTC
V gene: TRBV10-2
J gene: TRBJ2-5
clone size: many
D gene: TRBD1

CDR3 protein: CASSRDTSQETQYF
CDR3 DNA: TGTGCCAGCAGCCGAGACACTAGCCAAGAGACCCAGTACTTC
V gene: TRBV11-1
J gene: TRBJ2-5
clone size: many
D gene: NA

CDR3 protein: CASSGTDRGTEAFF
CDR3 DNA: TGCGCCAGCAGCGGGACGGACAGGGGCACTGAAGCTTTCTTT
V gene: TRBV5-1
J gene: TRBJ1-1
clone size: few
D gene: TRBD1

CDR3 protein: CATRGNSFLSGANVLTF
CDR3 DNA: TGTGCCACGAGAGGGAACAGTTTTCTCTCTGGGGCCAACGTCCTGACTTTC
V gene: TRBV10-3
J gene: TRBJ2-6
clone size: NA
D gene: NA

CDR3 protein: CASSSSPSAPAPETQYF
CDR3 DNA: TGTGCCAGCAGCTCGTCTCCTAGCGCACCCGCTCCAGAGACCCAGTACTTC
V gene: TRBV5-4
J gene: TRBJ2-5
clone size: once
D gene: NA

CDR3 protein: CASSDVAGVTDTQYF
CDR3 DNA: TGTGCCAGCAGTGATGTAGCGGGGGTCACAGATACGCAGTATTTT
V gene: TRBV2
J gene: TRBJ2-3
clone size: NA
D gene: TRBD2

CDR3 protein: CASSLWGHKRNEQFF
CDR3 DNA: TGTGCCAGCAGCTTGTGGGGACATAAGCGGAATGAGCAGTTCTTC
V gene: TRBV5-4
J gene: TRBJ2-1
clone size: NA
D gene: NA